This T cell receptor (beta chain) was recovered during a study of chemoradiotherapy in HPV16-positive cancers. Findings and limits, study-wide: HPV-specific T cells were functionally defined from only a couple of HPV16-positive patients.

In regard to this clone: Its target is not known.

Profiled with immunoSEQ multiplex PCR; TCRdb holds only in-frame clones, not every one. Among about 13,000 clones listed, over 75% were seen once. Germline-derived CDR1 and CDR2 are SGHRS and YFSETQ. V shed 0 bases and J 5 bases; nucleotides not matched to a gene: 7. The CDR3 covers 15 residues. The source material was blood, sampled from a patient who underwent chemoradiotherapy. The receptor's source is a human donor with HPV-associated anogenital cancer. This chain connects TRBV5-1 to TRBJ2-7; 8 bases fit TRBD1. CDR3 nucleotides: TGCGCCAGCAGCTTGGGGACAGGGATTCGGGACGAGCAGTACTTC. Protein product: CASSLGTGIRDEQYF. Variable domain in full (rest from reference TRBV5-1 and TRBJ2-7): KAGVTQTPRYLIKTRGQQVTLSCSPISGHRSVSWYQQTPGQGLQFLFEYFSETQRNKGNFPGRFSGRQFSNSRSEMNVSTLELGDSALYLCASSLGTGIRDEQYFGPGTRLTVT.